The 20 T cell receptor beta chains below come from one sample, sequenced in a study of T cells in Graves' hyperthyroidism and ophthalmopathy. From RNA transcripts, TCR beta CDR3 regions were amplified. During a first-round RT-PCR of the TCR CDR3, the HTBI primer set was used. TCRdb fed the multiplex PCR reads into MiXCR, producing one record per CDR3 protein. The data hold about 380,000 distinct CDR3 sequences, with roughly 18% observed a single time. Material: blood. All receptors come from a young man with Graves' ophthalmopathy.

The CDR3 DNA reads TGCAGTGCCTCAGCTAGTAGTGCGGCGGATACGCAGTATTTT. Protein product: CSASASSAADTQYF. This chain connects TRBV20-1 to TRBJ2-3, with D hard to call. The V gene lost 6 bases and the J gene lost 6 bases, with 19 bases spanning the gap. Germline V gene data show CDR1 as DFQATT and CDR2 as SNEGSKA (reference sequence). The CDR3 covers 14 residues.

This chain joins TRBV5-1 and TRBJ2-1; TRBD1 or TRBD2 may be the D gene (5 bases each). Deletions cut 1 base from V and 4 bases from J, with 15 bases between. The CDR3 sequence is 16 residues long. Germline V lookup: CDR1 SGHRS, CDR2 YFSETQ. The DNA for the CDR3 is TGCGCCAGCAGCTTGTTACGGAGGTCAGGGTACAATGAGCAGTTCTTC. It specifies CASSLLRRSGYNEQFF.

In its sample, this clonotype was seen a few times. This rearrangement joins TRBV5-1 to TRBJ1-1; no firm D call. Germline values: CDR1 SGHRS, CDR2 YFSETQ. The CDR3 covers 13 residues. V was shortened by 3 bases and J by 4 bases, with 10 bases between the two germline ends. The CDR3 nucleotides are TGCGCCAGCAGCTGGACTATGAGCACTGAAGCTTTCTTT. As protein: CASSWTMSTEAFF.

The table lists this clonotype with many counts. This sequence joins TRBV5-1 and TRBJ2-5; the D gene is possibly TRBD1 (5 bases). The CDR3 contains 15 residues. From germline, CDR1 is SGHRS and CDR2 YFSETQ. V was pared by 7 bases and J by 1 base, with 17 bases between. CDR3 residues: CASANRSPIQETQYF. DNA for the CDR3: TGCGCCAGCGCAAACAGGTCCCCAATCCAAGAGACCCAGTACTTC.

The sample holds a few counts of this clonotype. The rearrangement uses TRBV28 and TRBJ2-7, with D uncertain. V lost 5 bases, J lost 1 base, and 12 bases lay in between. Germline values: CDR1 MDHEN, CDR2 SYDVKM. This CDR3 is 14 amino acids long. The DNA of the CDR3 is TGTGCCAGCAGTCCCGTCGGTGAATCCTACGAGCAGTACTTC. Its translation: CASSPVGESYEQYF.

This clonotype has more than one count but fewer than ten. This chain connects TRBV4-1 to TRBJ2-3, with TRBD1 matching 9 bases. The CDR3 is 15 residues long. Trimming cost V 3 bases and J 2 bases; bases outside gene matches: 3. The germline CDR1 and CDR2 sequences are MGHRA and YSYEKL. The CDR3: CASSHGDRDTDTQYF. CDR3 DNA sequence: TGCGCCAGCAGCCATGGGGACAGGGACACAGATACGCAGTATTTT.

The chain links TRBV24-1 to TRBJ2-1, with a tentative D call TRBD1 (6 bases). Trimming stripped 8 bases from V and 9 bases from J, with 16 bases between. The germline V gene encodes CDR1 KGHDR and CDR2 SFDVKD. The CDR3 is 13 residues long. CDR3 amino acids: CATTQGGGGEQFF. CDR3 sequence (DNA): TGTGCCACCACACAGGGTGGTGGTGGTGAGCAGTTCTTC.

This clonotype has a count of ten or more. The chain couples TRBV15 to TRBJ1-1; D is unclear. Looked up from germline, CDR1 is LNHNV and CDR2 is YYDKDF (reference sequence). V was trimmed by 7 bases and J by 6 bases, leaving 15 bases between them. CDR3 length: 13 amino acids. CDR3 nucleotide sequence: TGTGCCACCACAAGGTCGGCTCGGCCTGAAGCTTTCTTT. Translated, it gives CATTRSARPEAFF.

At least ten counts were recorded for this clonotype. The chain is built from TRBV2 and TRBJ2-3; no clear D gene. Per germline, CDR1 SNHLY and CDR2 FYNNEI. V gave up 9 bases and J gave up 4 bases, with 11 bases separating them. The CDR3 sequence is 12 residues long. In DNA, the CDR3 is TGTGCCAGAGGAGTACGGGCAGATACGCAGTATTTT. Its translation: CARGVRADTQYF.

This clonotype was counted a few times. The chain joins TRBV19 to TRBJ2-3; no clear D. The CDR3 sequence is 14 residues long. V gave up 3 bases and J gave up 2 bases, with 9 bases separating them. Germline V gives CDR1 LNHDA, CDR2 SQIVND (reference sequence). CDR3 in amino acids: CASSILLPTDTQYF. The CDR3 region has the DNA TGTGCCAGTAGTATCCTACTTCCCACAGATACGCAGTATTTT.

This clonotype was counted at least ten times. This chain joins TRBV5-1 and TRBJ1-2; D is possibly TRBD1 (5 bases). CDR1 and CDR2 from the germline V gene are SGHRS and YFSETQ. The CDR3 spans 15 residues. V lost 0 bases and J lost 4, with 13 bases in between. The CDR3 reads CASSLASWGPYGYTF. CDR3 DNA: TGCGCCAGCAGCTTGGCGTCCTGGGGACCCTATGGCTACACCTTC.

This clonotype was found many times. At one boundary the junction diverges from the germline segment, which might be a read error. The CDR3 DNA is TGCGCCAGCAGCCCCTCGGGCGGGGGGCAAGAGACCCAGTACTTC. Its translation is CASSPSGGGQETQYF. The chain has TRBV7-9 and TRBJ2-5, with 8 positions matching TRBD2. Germline CDR1 is SEHNR and CDR2 is FQNEAQ (reference sequence). The CDR3 extends over 15 amino acids.

This clonotype was detected ten times or more. The rearrangement uses TRBV2 and TRBJ2-7; perhaps D is TRBD1 or TRBD2 (5 bases each). V was trimmed by 6 bases and J by 5 bases, leaving 17 bases between them. CDR3 size: 14 residues. The germline V gene encodes CDR1 SNHLY and CDR2 FYNNEI. The chain's CDR3 is CASRTTQGADEQYF. CDR3 sequence (DNA): TGTGCCAGCAGGACAACCCAGGGAGCTGACGAGCAGTACTTC.

This clonotype occurred many times. The chain employs TRBV27 and TRBJ1-1, with a possible D match to TRBD1 (5 bases). CDR3 size: 15 residues. V was shortened by 0 bases and J by 0 bases, with 8 bases between the two germline ends. CDR1 and CDR2 (germline): MNHEY, SMNVEV (reference sequence). The DNA for the CDR3 is TGTGCCAGCAGTTTATCCGGGACGGTGAACACTGAAGCTTTCTTT. Translation: CASSLSGTVNTEAFF.

This clonotype has a handful of counts. V is TRBV12-3 or TRBV12-4 and J is TRBJ2-7, with D possibly TRBD1 on 6 matching bases. The CDR3 sequence is 16 residues long. V was shortened by 3 bases and J by 1 base, with 16 bases between the two germline ends. CDR3 sequence reads: CASSFQVVDRSYEQYF. The CDR3 DNA follows: TGTGCCAGCAGTTTCCAGGTCGTGGACAGATCCTACGAGCAGTACTTC.

This clonotype was seen ten or more times. The chain carries TRBV7-2 and TRBJ1-1; D is unclear. This CDR3 is 14 amino acids long. Germline V gene sequence: CDR1 SGHTA, CDR2 FQGNSA. Trimming stripped 1 base from V and 4 bases from J, with 10 bases between. CDR3 loop: CASSLGARGTEAFF. The CDR3 nucleotides are TGTGCCAGCAGCTTAGGAGCTCGGGGCACTGAAGCTTTCTTT.

This clonotype showed up many times. The chain couples TRBV27 to TRBJ2-1, with 10 bases lining up with TRBD2. With 4 bases clipped from V and 5 bases from J, the junction kept 5 bases outside the gene matches. This CDR3 spans 15 amino acids. Germline CDR1 is MNHEY and CDR2 is SMNVEV (reference sequence). DNA for the CDR3: TGTGCCAGCAGTTCGATAGCGGGGGGACACAATGAGCAGTTCTTC. The encoded protein is CASSSIAGGHNEQFF.

The chain uses TRBV6-1 and TRBJ1-4, with D perhaps matching TRBD1 (5 bases). The germline V gene encodes CDR1 MNHNS and CDR2 SASEGT. The V end was cut by 8 bases, the J end by 8 bases, with 15 bases between. CDR3 length: 13 amino acids. The CDR3 DNA follows: TGTGCCAGCTCCGCCGGGGGGGGGGAAAAACTGTTTTTT. It yields the protein CASSAGGGEKLFF.

This sequence joins TRBV12-3 or TRBV12-4 and TRBJ2-2; TRBD2 agrees at 9 bases. With V trimmed by 7 bases and J by 4 bases, 4 bases remained unmatched. The CDR3 contains 14 residues. The CDR3 nucleotides are TGTGCCAGCAACCTAGCGGGGCTCACCGGGGAGCTGTTTTTT. Amino acid sequence: CASNLAGLTGELFF.

As to this clonotype: Since a much larger clone is just one base distant, this may be a read error. V is TRBV5-1 and J is TRBJ2-3; D is unclear. The germline V gene encodes CDR1 SGHRS and CDR2 YFSETQ. V dropped 1 base and J dropped 2 bases, with 11 bases sitting between them. The CDR3 is 15 residues long. This chain's CDR3 is CASSLTGRDTDTQYF. The DNA of the CDR3 is TGCGCCAGCAGCTTGACCGGTAGGGACACAGATACGCAGTATTTT.